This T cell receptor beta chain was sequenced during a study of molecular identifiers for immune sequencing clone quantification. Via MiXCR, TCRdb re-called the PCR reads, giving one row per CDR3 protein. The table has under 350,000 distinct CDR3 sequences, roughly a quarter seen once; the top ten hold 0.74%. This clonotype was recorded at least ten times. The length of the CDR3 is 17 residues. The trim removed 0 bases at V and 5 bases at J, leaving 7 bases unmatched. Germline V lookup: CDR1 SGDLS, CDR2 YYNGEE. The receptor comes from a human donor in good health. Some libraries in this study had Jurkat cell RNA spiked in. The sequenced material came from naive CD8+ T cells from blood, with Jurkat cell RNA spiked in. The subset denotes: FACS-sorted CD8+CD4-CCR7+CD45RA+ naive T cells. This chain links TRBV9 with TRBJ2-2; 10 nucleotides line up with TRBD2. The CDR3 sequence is CASSVEVSGRWTGELFF. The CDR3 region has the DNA TGTGCCAGCAGCGTAGAGGTTAGCGGGAGGTGGACCGGGGAGCTGTTTTTT.